Listed here are 25 T cell receptor beta chains from one sample, sequenced in a study of blood T cell repertoires in COVID-19. The repertoire was sequenced with immunoSEQ multiplex PCR; TCRdb's copy has only in-frame clones and lacks some. The table records 120,000 to 150,000 clones, 84% of them present only once. The material sequenced was peripheral blood. All receptors derive from a human donor in a cohort sampled during active COVID-19.

This rearrangement joins TRBV5-1 to TRBJ1-1; weak D call: TRBD1 (5 bases). The CDR3 spans 15 residues. V was trimmed by 4 bases and J by 1 base, leaving 14 bases between them. Germline V gene lookup returns CDR1 SGHRS and CDR2 YFSETQ. The CDR3 loop is CASSAGHSSNTEAFF. CDR3 DNA sequence: TGCGCCAGCAGCGCCGGACATTCGTCGAACACTGAAGCTTTCTTT. The complete variable domain, with remaining parts taken from reference TRBV5-1 and TRBJ1-1, reads KAGVTQTPRYLIKTRGQQVTLSCSPISGHRSVSWYQQTPGQGLQFLFEYFSETQRNKGNFPGRFSGRQFSNSRSEMNVSTLELGDSALYLCASSAGHSSNTEAFFGQGTRLTVV.

The chain recombines TRBV2 with TRBJ1-4; a weak D match, TRBD1 (6 bases). Germline CDR1 is SNHLY and CDR2 is FYNNEI. The CDR3 covers 14 residues. Trimming cost V 3 bases and J 8 bases, with 13 bases left between them. Here the CDR3 DNA reads TGTGCCAGCAGTGAGGCAGGGGTTTGGGAAAAACTGTTTTTT. Its protein product is CASSEAGVWEKLFF.

This clone appeared a single time. The chain uses TRBV6-5 and TRBJ1-6, with TRBD1 matching over 7 bases. The V segment lost 2 bases and the J segment 5 bases; nucleotides outside the gene matches: 3. Looked up from germline, CDR1 is MNHEY and CDR2 is SVGAGI. This CDR3 region has 15 residues. The CDR3: CASSYDRVNNSPLHF. In DNA form, the CDR3 reads TGTGCCAGCAGTTACGACAGGGTGAATAATTCACCCCTCCACTTT.

This clone was seen only a few times. J is TRBJ1-2 and V is TRBV4-1; possible D gene TRBD1, 5 bases. The CDR3 extends over 14 amino acids. V gave up 0 bases and J gave up 7 bases, with 12 bases separating them. Germline CDR1 MGHRA, CDR2 YSYEKL. This CDR3 is CASSQDIGVGGYTF. CDR3 coding DNA: TGCGCCAGCAGCCAAGATATAGGGGTGGGTGGCTACACCTTC.

The chain recombines TRBV5-1 with TRBJ1-3, with 8 nucleotides matching TRBD1. The CDR3 is made up of 15 amino acids. The V gene end was trimmed by 3 bases and the J gene end by 2 bases; junction bases not matched to a gene: 4. Germline V gene data show CDR1 as SGHRS and CDR2 as YFSETQ. The CDR3 here is CASSWNRGAGNTIYF. The CDR3 nucleotides are TGCGCCAGCAGCTGGAACAGGGGGGCTGGAAACACCATATATTTT.

V usage is TRBV7-2 and J usage is TRBJ1-2; no clear D gene. Trimming removed 2 bases from V and 3 bases from J, with 7 bases in between. The CDR3 extends over 13 amino acids. In germline, CDR1 is SGHTA, CDR2 FQGNSA. CDR3 DNA: TGTGCCAGCAGCTTATACAATGACTATGGCTACACCTTC. Its translation: CASSLYNDYGYTF.

V and J are TRBV3-1 (or the pseudogene TRBV3-2) and TRBJ2-7; 12 bases fit TRBD1. Trimming at V came to 3 bases and at J to 5 bases, leaving 5 bases not matched to a gene. The CDR3 contains 15 residues. Germline CDR1 reads LGHDT; CDR2 reads YNNKEL (reference sequence). CDR3 bases: TGTGCCAGCAGCCAGCCGGGACAGGGGGCAGACGAGCAGTACTTC. Its protein is CASSQPGQGADEQYF.

CDR3 nucleotide sequence: TGTGCCAGCAGCCGAGACAGGCCAAAGTACACTGAAGCTTTCTTT. Protein sequence: CASSRDRPKYTEAFF. The chain recombines TRBV7-8 with TRBJ1-1, with D perhaps TRBD1 (6 bases). CDR3 size: 15 residues. The germline gives CDR1 SGHVS, CDR2 FQNEAQ. V lost 5 bases and J lost 3, with 16 bases in between.

The chain combines TRBV30 with TRBJ1-5; 7 positions match TRBD1. Germline CDR1 reads GTSNPN; CDR2 reads SVGIG (reference sequence). The trim removed 2 bases at V and 3 bases at J, leaving 13 bases unmatched. The CDR3 has 17 residues. The CDR3 bases are TGTGCCTGGAGTAAGGTGAGACAGGGACCCTCCAATCAGCCCCAGCATTTT. The encoded protein is CAWSKVRQGPSNQPQHF.

V and J are TRBV7-9 and TRBJ1-2, with D perhaps matching TRBD1 (5 bases). Per the germline V gene, CDR1 is SEHNR and CDR2 is FQNEAQ (reference sequence). The CDR3 covers 13 residues. V dropped 5 bases and J dropped 7 bases, with 14 bases sitting between them. Written as DNA, the CDR3 is TGTGCCAGCAGCCAGGGCGGGGAGGGTGGCTACACCTTC. Translation: CASSQGGEGGYTF.

The gene calls are TRBV3-1 (or the pseudogene TRBV3-2) and TRBJ2-3; TRBD1 matches at 7 bases. V was clipped by 4 bases and J by 1 base; unmatched bases: 8. Per germline, CDR1 LGHDT and CDR2 YNNKEL (reference sequence). The CDR3 has 16 amino acids. The CDR3, as DNA: TGTGCCAGCAGCCCGTCTGAGACAGGGCGCACAGATACGCAGTATTTT. This sequence encodes CASSPSETGRTDTQYF.

This chain joins TRBV11-3 and TRBJ2-3; D uncertain. CDR1 and CDR2 from the germline V gene are SGHNT and YENEEA. The CDR3 totals 13 residues. Trimming cost V 1 base and J 5 bases, with 7 bases left between them. The CDR3 coding sequence is TGTGCCAGCAGCTTAGGAGTACTAGATACGCAGTATTTT. Its protein is CASSLGVLDTQYF. The whole variable domain, remainder taken from reference TRBV11-3 and TRBJ2-3, is EAGVVQSPRYKIIEKKQPVAFWCNPISGHNTLYWYLQNLGQGPELLIRYENEEAVDDSQLPKDRFSAERLKGVDSTLKIQPAELGDSAVYLCASSLGVLDTQYFGPGTRLTVL.

The chain links TRBV10-3 to TRBJ1-4, with D unresolved. The germline gives CDR1 ENHRY, CDR2 SYGVKD. The CDR3 consists of 15 residues. V lost 0 bases, J lost 6 bases, and 11 bases lay in between. CDR3 sequence: CAISESGVRYEKLFF. The CDR3 nucleotides read TGTGCCATCAGTGAGTCGGGCGTTAGGTATGAAAAACTGTTTTTT.

The chain recombines TRBV6-2 or TRBV6-3 with TRBJ1-1, with a possible D match to TRBD1 (6 bases). This CDR3 is built from 16 residues. Germline assignment: CDR1 MNHEY and CDR2 SVGEGT. V was clipped by 7 bases and J by 6 bases, with 24 bases between them. The CDR3 here is CASTPLGTHGSAEAFF. CDR3 sequence (DNA): TGTGCCAGCACCCCTTTAGGGACACACGGCAGTGCTGAAGCTTTCTTT.

V gene TRBV28 combines with J gene TRBJ1-6, with 7 bases that match TRBD1. CDR1 is MDHEN and CDR2 is SYDVKM in the germline V gene. With 3 bases clipped from V and 7 bases from J, the junction kept 3 bases outside the gene matches. The CDR3 is made up of 14 amino acids. CDR3 in DNA: TGTGCCAGCAGTTTTGGGACAGTCAATTCACCCCTCCACTTT. Translation gives CASSFGTVNSPLHF.

The V and J genes are TRBV2 and TRBJ2-2; the D gene is possibly TRBD1 (6 bases). The length of the CDR3 is 15 residues. V dropped 8 bases and J dropped 0 bases, with 13 bases sitting between them. Per the germline V gene, CDR1 is SNHLY and CDR2 is FYNNEI. The CDR3 protein is CASLDSNPNTGELFF. CDR3 bases: TGTGCCAGCCTGGACAGTAATCCGAACACCGGGGAGCTGTTTTTT.

V and J are TRBV25-1 and TRBJ1-1; D might be TRBD1 (6 bases). Germline lookup yields CDR1 MGHDK and CDR2 SYGVNS. CDR3 size: 14 residues. The V and J ends lost 6 bases and 1 base respectively, with 12 bases between them. The CDR3 spells CASRGGAANTEAFF. The CDR3 coding sequence is TGTGCCAGCAGGGGGGGGGCCGCGAACACTGAAGCTTTCTTT.

The rearrangement links TRBV5-4 to TRBJ2-1, with D possibly matching TRBD2 (6 bases). Trimming shortened V by 2 bases and J by 8 bases, and 11 bases separated the two germline ends. Per germline, CDR1 SGHNT and CDR2 YYREEE (reference sequence). The CDR3 consists of 13 residues. The CDR3 reads CASSLGGVDEQFF. The CDR3 DNA reads as TGTGCCAGCAGCTTAGGAGGGGTGGATGAGCAGTTCTTC. Combining the CDR3 with reference TRBV5-4 and TRBJ2-1 gives the whole variable domain ETGVTQSPTHLIKTRGQQVTLRCSSQSGHNTVSWYQQALGQGPQFIFQYYREEENGRGNFPPRFSGLQFPNYSSELNVNALELDDSALYLCASSLGGVDEQFFGPGTRLTVL.

Here the CDR3 reads CASSQDRGSKPGNTIYF. The CDR3 DNA is TGCGCCAGCAGCCAAGATAGGGGATCGAAACCTGGAAACACCATATATTTT. The rearrangement uses TRBV4-3 and TRBJ1-3; D might be TRBD1 (5 bases). CDR3 length equals 17 residues. V was shortened by 0 bases and J by 2 bases, with 14 bases between the two germline ends. Germline CDR1 and CDR2: LGHNA and YSLEER.

The chain has TRBV7-2 and TRBJ1-2; 8 bases align to TRBD1. The CDR3 is made up of 15 amino acids. The junction had 9 bases not matched to a gene; V was cut back by 1 base and J by 8 bases. Germline V gene data show CDR1 as SGHTA and CDR2 as FQGNSA. CDR3 nucleotides: TGTGCCAGCAGCTTAGGGACAGGGTTCGGGGAGGGCTACACCTTC. Translation gives CASSLGTGFGEGYTF.

V is TRBV9 and J is TRBJ2-7; no definite D call. The germline V gene encodes CDR1 SGDLS and CDR2 YYNGEE. The V end lost 0 bases, the J end lost 0 bases, and 10 bases lay between the germline ends. The length of the CDR3 is 15 residues. The CDR3 loop is CASSVEAASSYEQYF. CDR3 sequence (DNA): TGTGCCAGCAGCGTAGAGGCGGCAAGCTCCTACGAGCAGTACTTC. Looking up the rest from reference TRBV9 and TRBJ2-7 gives the full variable domain: DSGVTQTPKHLITATGQRVTLRCSPRSGDLSVYWYQQSLDQGLQFLIQYYNGEERAKGNILERFSAQQFPDLHSELNLSSLELGDSALYFCASSVEAASSYEQYFGPGTRLTVT.

The J gene is TRBJ2-1, the V gene TRBV18, with D possibly TRBD1 on 6 matching bases. The germline V gene has CDR1 KGHSH and CDR2 LQKENI. CDR3 length: 15 amino acids. Trimming stripped 0 bases from V and 5 bases from J, with 11 bases between. The CDR3 spells CASSPPGGGNNEQFF. CDR3 sequence (DNA): TGTGCCAGCTCACCACCAGGGGGTGGAAACAATGAGCAGTTCTTC.

This chain connects TRBV5-1 to TRBJ2-5; 8 bases align to TRBD2. This CDR3 has 16 amino acids. CDR1 SGHRS and CDR2 YFSETQ come from the germline V gene. V was clipped by 4 bases and J by 9 bases; unmatched bases: 17. The CDR3: CASSLYGTSRGQAQYF. The CDR3 DNA reads TGCGCCAGCAGCCTCTACGGGACTAGTAGAGGGCAGGCCCAGTACTTC.

The chain couples TRBV19 to TRBJ2-5, with TRBD2 matching over 8 bases. V lost 5 bases, J lost 2 bases, and 10 bases stayed unmatched. Germline V gene data show CDR1 as LNHDA and CDR2 as SQIVND (reference sequence). The CDR3 sequence is 16 residues long. Here the CDR3 reads CASSLTSGSFQETQYF. CDR3 DNA: TGTGCCAGTAGTCTCACTAGCGGCTCCTTTCAAGAGACCCAGTACTTC. Drawing the rest from reference TRBV19 and TRBJ2-5, the complete variable domain is DGGITQSPKYLFRKEGQNVTLSCEQNLNHDAMYWYRQDPGQGLRLIYYSQIVNDFQKGDIAEGYSVSREKKESFPLTVTSAQKNPTAFYLCASSLTSGSFQETQYFGPGTRLLVL.

The CDR3 is CASSLGRTYEQYF. Written as DNA, the CDR3 is TGTGCCAGCAGCTTGGGCCGGACCTACGAGCAGTACTTC. The chain carries TRBV7-2 and TRBJ2-7; D unclear. The CDR3 length is 13 residues. Trimming removed 3 bases at V and 2 bases at J, with 8 bases between. Germline lookup yields CDR1 SGHTA and CDR2 FQGNSA.